Shown below are 20 T cell receptor beta chains from a single sample sequenced in a study of blood T cell repertoires in COVID-19. Here immunoSEQ multiplex PCR was the method, and the copy in TCRdb shows in-frame clones only, minus some. Of roughly 52,000 clones listed, approximately 82% were seen once; the top ten hold about 6.4%. The sequencing sample was made of peripheral blood. The source is a human donor in a cohort sampled during active or convalescent COVID-19.

The chain combines TRBV19 with TRBJ1-5; the match to TRBD1 covers 8 bases. In germline, CDR1 is LNHDA, CDR2 SQIVND (reference sequence). The CDR3 is made up of 14 amino acids. V lost 6 bases, J lost 5 bases, and 6 bases stayed unmatched. CDR3 region: CASRHDRGYQPQHF. The CDR3 DNA follows: TGTGCCAGTAGGCATGACAGGGGCTATCAGCCCCAGCATTTT.

The chain links TRBV6-5 to TRBJ1-2, with 12 bases identical to TRBD1. The V gene's germline CDR1 is MNHEY and CDR2 SVGAGI. The CDR3 is made up of 15 amino acids. V trimming: 4 bases; J trimming: 4 bases; junction bases outside the gene matches: 4. The CDR3 region is CASSFGTGGFYGYTF. In DNA, the CDR3 is TGTGCCAGCAGTTTCGGGACAGGGGGCTTCTATGGCTACACCTTC.

The gene calls are TRBV21-1 and TRBJ2-7; the table names TRBD2, a call not compared with the DNA. TRBV21-1 is a known pseudogene. This CDR3 region has 18 residues. CDR3 bases: TGTGCCAGCAGCAAGGACCTGGATCGGGGGGGCCTGTCCTACGAGCAGTACTTC. Amino acids: CASSKDLDRGGLSYEQYF.

This clone occurred once. This chain joins TRBV2 and TRBJ2-5; D possibly corresponds to TRBD2 (5 bases). Germline CDR1 and CDR2: SNHLY and FYNNEI. V lost 6 bases and J lost 4, with 21 bases in between. The CDR3 contains 16 residues. The CDR3 bases are TGTGCCAGCAGCAACCCTTTAGGGCCCCGGGGAGAGACCCAGTACTTC. As protein: CASSNPLGPRGETQYF.

This chain connects TRBV7-2 to TRBJ1-2; 7 nucleotides align to TRBD1. The V and J ends lost 3 bases and 3 bases, in that order; junction bases with no gene match: 4. This CDR3 has 14 amino acids. CDR1 is SGHTA, CDR2 FQGNSA, per germline. The DNA of the CDR3 is TGTGCCAGCAGCTTGGAGGGGGCTTACTATGGCTACACCTTC. This translates into CASSLEGAYYGYTF.

The chain links TRBV7-6 to TRBJ1-4; D gene ambiguous. Germline CDR1 SGHVS, CDR2 FNYEAQ. Trimming shortened V by 2 bases and J by 3 bases, and 10 bases separated the two germline ends. The CDR3 has 15 amino acids. CDR3 in amino acids: CASSLLGEANEKLFF. The CDR3 nucleotides are TGTGCCAGCAGCTTATTGGGAGAGGCTAATGAAAAACTGTTTTTT.

This clone was observed a single time. V gene TRBV7-9 combines with J gene TRBJ1-3; a possible D gene is TRBD1 (6 bases). Trimming took 5 bases from V and 8 from J, leaving 19 bases between them. This CDR3 comprises 15 residues. The germline gives CDR1 SEHNR, CDR2 FQNEAQ (reference sequence). In DNA, the CDR3 is TGTGCCAGCAGCCCGAGAAGGGGGATCCTACACACCATATATTTT. Translation: CASSPRRGILHTIYF.

V is TRBV21-1 and J is TRBJ1-1; the table's D call of TRBD1 was not tested on the DNA. TRBV21-1 is described as a pseudogene. The CDR3 is 14 amino acids. CDR3 residues: CASSLGQGNTEAFF. CDR3 nucleotide sequence: TGTGCCAGCAGCCTGGGACAGGGCAACACTGAAGCTTTCTTT.

On this clone itself: This same CDR3 is encoded by further DNA sequences in the sample. V is TRBV7-2 and J is TRBJ1-1, with D unclear. V lost 0 bases and J 1 base, leaving 6 bases between the germline ends. Looked up from germline, CDR1 is SGHTA and CDR2 is FQGNSA. CDR3 size: 14 residues. CDR3 bases: TGTGCCAGCAGCTTAGCGGCAGGGAACACTGAAGCTTTCTTT. Translation gives CASSLAAGNTEAFF. The whole variable domain, remainder taken from reference TRBV7-2 and TRBJ1-1, is GAGVSQSPSNKVTEKGKDVELRCDPISGHTALYWYRQSLGQGLEFLIYFQGNSAPDKSGLPSDRFSAERTGGSVSTLTIQRTQQEDSAVYLCASSLAAGNTEAFFGQGTRLTVV.

The chain couples TRBV7-2 to TRBJ1-3, with D uncertain. The CDR3 covers 16 residues. The V end was cut by 1 base, the J end by 0 bases, with 10 bases between. In germline, CDR1 is SGHTA, CDR2 FQGNSA. The CDR3 region has the DNA TGTGCCAGCAGCTTAGGGCGGCCGAACTCTGGAAACACCATATATTTT. Translating it yields CASSLGRPNSGNTIYF.

The rearrangement uses TRBV30 and TRBJ2-2; TRBD1 agrees at 8 bases. The CDR3 loop spans 16 amino acids. V lost 1 base and J lost 6; bases outside the gene matches: 10. Germline lookup yields CDR1 GTSNPN and CDR2 SVGIG (reference sequence). The CDR3 region has the DNA TGTGCCTGGAGTGGGGGTTGGACAGGGTCCCCCGGGGAGCTGTTTTTT. Its protein product is CAWSGGWTGSPGELFF.

The table lists this clone with a few counts. The rearrangement uses TRBV4-1 and TRBJ2-5; 9 bases line up with TRBD2. The CDR3 consists of 18 residues. Germline CDR1 reads MGHRA; CDR2 reads YSYEKL. The J segment lost 2 bases and the V segment lost 3 bases, leaving 13 bases of the junction unmatched. CDR3: CASSQVNQAGGPQETQYF. Here the CDR3 DNA reads TGCGCCAGCAGCCAGGTCAACCAAGCGGGGGGACCACAAGAGACCCAGTACTTC.

V usage is TRBV7-2 and J usage is TRBJ2-4, with 11 bases matching TRBD2. Unmatched junction bases numbered 10, after V lost 5 bases and J lost 7 bases. CDR1 is SGHTA, CDR2 FQGNSA, per germline. This CDR3 is 16 amino acids long. CDR3 region: CASSSGTSGRGNIQYF. CDR3 coding DNA: TGTGCCAGCAGCAGCGGGACTAGCGGCCGGGGCAACATTCAGTACTTC.

This rearrangement joins TRBV5-4 to TRBJ2-1; 8 positions match TRBD2. The CDR3 spans 18 residues. From germline, CDR1 is SGHNT and CDR2 YYREEE (reference sequence). V lost 4 bases to trimming and J lost 6 bases; unmatched junction nucleotides: 18. CDR3 DNA sequence: TGTGCCAGCAGCCCATCGATTGGCGGGGGGAGAGGCCTCAATGAGCAGTTCTTC. It codes for CASSPSIGGGRGLNEQFF.

The CDR3 DNA reads as TGTGCCAGCAGTAGGAGACAGGGAGAGACCCAGTACTTC. Encoded protein: CASSRRQGETQYF. The V gene is TRBV2, the J gene TRBJ2-5, with 7 bases matching TRBD1. This CDR3 contains 13 residues. V was clipped by 5 bases and J by 4 bases; unmatched bases: 4. Germline values: CDR1 SNHLY, CDR2 FYNNEI.

This chain links TRBV4-2 with TRBJ1-2; 8 positions match TRBD1. Trimming took 5 bases from V and 4 from J; bases not matched to a gene: 6. The CDR3 runs 14 residues. Germline V CDR1 and CDR2: LGHNA, YNFKEQ. The CDR3 coding sequence is TGTGCCAGCAGCGCGTCGACAGGGGCCTATGGCTACACCTTC. It encodes CASSASTGAYGYTF.

This rearrangement joins TRBV7-2 to TRBJ1-2; unclear D gene. CDR1 SGHTA and CDR2 FQGNSA come from the germline V gene. The CDR3 is 12 residues long. Trimming stripped 1 base from V and 8 bases from J, with 8 bases between. CDR3 sequence reads: CASSLGGPGYTF. The CDR3 coding sequence is TGTGCCAGCAGCTTAGGAGGGCCCGGCTACACCTTC.

The rearrangement joins TRBV29-1 to TRBJ1-5; 7 bases are shared with TRBD1. The CDR3 is 14 residues long. After removal of 4 bases from V and 4 bases from J, the junction contained 7 bases not matched to a gene. Germline CDR1 is SQVTM and CDR2 is ANQGSEA. The CDR3 DNA reads as TGCAGCGTTGGGGGGACAGATCGGAATCAGCCCCAGCATTTT. The encoded protein is CSVGGTDRNQPQHF.

The genes are TRBV10-3 and TRBJ2-2; D is possibly TRBD1 (6 bases). Germline CDR1 and CDR2: ENHRY and SYGVKD. V gave up 8 bases and J gave up 4 bases, with 17 bases separating them. CDR3 size: 15 residues. CDR3 DNA: TGTGCCATCCTAGGCAGGGGTACGGGCACCGGGGAGCTGTTTTTT. Amino acids: CAILGRGTGTGELFF.

V gene TRBV9 combines with J gene TRBJ2-7, with 7 bases aligning to TRBD1. The germline V gene encodes CDR1 SGDLS and CDR2 YYNGEE. Trimming took 2 bases from V and 3 from J; bases not matched to a gene: 8. There are 15 residues in the CDR3. The CDR3 protein is CASSVAPGQNYEQYF. CDR3 nucleotide sequence: TGTGCCAGCAGCGTGGCACCGGGACAGAACTACGAGCAGTACTTC.